This TCR beta chain appears in the sequencing data of a study of PD-1 blockade in classical Hodgkin lymphoma (dated by TCRdb to about 2020). In terms of the full investigation: Nivolumab dosing was 3 mg/kg intravenously every 2 weeks, continuing until either disease progression or unacceptable toxicity. The study used TCR beta sequencing and CyTOF to define a peripheral blood immune signature of response to PD-1 blockade in classical Hodgkin lymphoma.

In regard to this clone: Its antigen has not been determined. Base qualities are not at hand, and no much larger clone is one base apart.

Results and caveats for the whole study, not just this receptor: The study covered only a single clinical trial cohort, and the causes of the repertoire differences, possibly disease activity or prior therapy, were still not defined. Lower diversity was observed in patients in whom nivolumab was started less than 1 year after ASCT, and these patients were excluded from later analyses so that confounding by immune reconstitution would be avoided. Trial patients achieving complete response had baseline diversity similar to newly diagnosed patients, whereas partial responders and progressors had significantly lower diversity. A significant rise by C4D1 was seen in CD4+ but not CD8+ TCR diversity (p=0.0027 vs p=0.16), with the rise being most apparent in complete responders (p=0.02). Baseline TCR diversity was reported to be lower in newly diagnosed patients than in healthy donors, and even lower in relapsed/refractory patients.

Deletion took 5 bases off V and 6 bases off J, with a span of 8 bases between the germline ends. Based on the germline V gene, the CDR1 and CDR2 sequences are SGHNT and YENEEA. Reading from cysteine to phenylalanine, the CDR3 counts 12 amino acids. Solely the CDR3 DNA is kept, with 36 bases framed from the first base. The sample's time point label is to be understood as: cycle 4 day 1 (C4D1), after 6 weeks of nivolumab. Every trial patient had relapsed following autologous stem cell transplantation, and prior brentuximab vedotin exposure was what differed among cohorts A, B and C. CD8+ T cells were purified from thawed PBMCs by magnetic negative selection with a Miltenyi CD8+ T cell isolation kit. The trial cohort was composed of under 70 patients with relapsed/refractory classical Hodgkin lymphoma, for whom complete response, partial response or progressive disease was recorded as best overall response. Trial patients were treated with single-agent nivolumab in the multi-cohort phase II CheckMate 205 trial. An independent review committee assessed best overall response using the 2007 International Working Group response criteria. PBMCs from the trial were collected at three points: immediately before nivolumab initiation (C1D1), and during therapy at cycle 2 day 1 and cycle 4 day 1. Peripheral blood was collected in 8 mL Vacutainer Cell Preparation Tubes, from which PBMCs were isolated by centrifugation and then cryopreserved. Purified CD4+ and CD8+ fractions were prepared only for cases where an additional PBMC sample was available. Magnetically labelled cells were removed on LS columns in a quadroMACS separator, and the flow-through was retained as the purified fraction.

Genomic DNA was extracted with the Qiagen DNeasy kit from unsorted PBMCs and from negatively selected CD4+ and CD8+ fractions. TCR beta CDR3 regions were amplified by immunoSEQ multiplex PCR using primers annealing to V and J segments. A synthetic immune receptor repertoire was used to minimize amplification bias, and any residual bias was removed computationally once sequencing was done. On the authors' methods: Custom Python scripts were used to quantify repertoire diversity as the Shannon entropy index. Unsorted, CD4+ and CD8+ repertoires were examined separately, except in combined analyses, for which CD4+ and CD8+ sequences were merged in silico. Clonal expansion was defined as at least a 2-fold frequency increase after treatment relative to C1D1, with a pseudocount of 0.5 for undetected baseline clones. Clones with 0 or 1 copy at C1D1 were classified as singleton clones, and clones with 2 or more copies were classified as non-singleton clones. Clones expanded in unsorted samples were assigned a CD4+, CD8+ or unknown annotation through matching of protein sequences in sorted samples from the same patient. Wilcoxon tests on paired samples were used to test diversity changes from C1D1 to C4D1. TCRdb provides this immuneACCESS table in a form limited to in-frame rearrangements. Some clones are lacking; in checked studies, under half of them reflect an unresolved V gene, and why the rest are absent is not known. V and J calls plus clone size are reproduced from that table; the DNA served to infer D and trimming. This sample is represented by approximately 5,000 clones; approximately 62% of them were singletons. Approximately 25% of the sample is held by the ten biggest clonotypes.

The rearranged segments are TRBV11-3 and TRBJ2-1; TRBD1 is a weak D gene call, 6 bases matching. The receptor was isolated from a human donor with classical Hodgkin lymphoma. The sequencing here drew on CD8+ T cells from blood, taken before the fourth cycle of nivolumab. The sequence in DNA is TGTGCCAGCAGCCAGGACAGCAATGAGCAGTTCTTC. Its protein product is CASSQDSNEQFF.